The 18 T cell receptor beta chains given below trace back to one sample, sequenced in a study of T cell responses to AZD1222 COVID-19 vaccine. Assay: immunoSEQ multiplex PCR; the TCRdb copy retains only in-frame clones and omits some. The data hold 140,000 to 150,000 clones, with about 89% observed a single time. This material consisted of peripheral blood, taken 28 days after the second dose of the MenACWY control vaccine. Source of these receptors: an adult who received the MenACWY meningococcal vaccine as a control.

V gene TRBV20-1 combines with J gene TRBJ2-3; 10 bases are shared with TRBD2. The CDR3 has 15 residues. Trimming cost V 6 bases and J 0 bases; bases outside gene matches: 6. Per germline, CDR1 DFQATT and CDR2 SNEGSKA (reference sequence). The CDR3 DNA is TGCAGTGCGAGTACTAGCGGGGATAGCACAGATACGCAGTATTTT. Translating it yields CSASTSGDSTDTQYF.

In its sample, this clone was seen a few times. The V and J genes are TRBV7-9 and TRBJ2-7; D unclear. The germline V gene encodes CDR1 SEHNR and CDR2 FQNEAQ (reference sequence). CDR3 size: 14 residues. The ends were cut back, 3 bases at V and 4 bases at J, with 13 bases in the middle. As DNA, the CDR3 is TGTGCCAGCAGCTTCAGTTCAACTGGGTACGAGCAGTACTTC. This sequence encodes CASSFSSTGYEQYF.

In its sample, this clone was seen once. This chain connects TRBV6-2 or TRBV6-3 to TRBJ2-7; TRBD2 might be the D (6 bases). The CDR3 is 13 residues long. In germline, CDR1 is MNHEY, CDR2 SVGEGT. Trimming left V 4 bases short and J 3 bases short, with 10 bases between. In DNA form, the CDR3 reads TGTGCCAGCAGTTGGAGGGTCGGCTACGAGCAGTACTTC. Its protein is CASSWRVGYEQYF.

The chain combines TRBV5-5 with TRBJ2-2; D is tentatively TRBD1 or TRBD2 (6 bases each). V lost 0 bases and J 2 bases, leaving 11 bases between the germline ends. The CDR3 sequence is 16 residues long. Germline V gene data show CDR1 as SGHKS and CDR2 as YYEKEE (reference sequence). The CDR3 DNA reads TGTGCCAGCAGCTTGGCCGGAGGGACAAACACCGGGGAGCTGTTTTTT. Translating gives CASSLAGGTNTGELFF.

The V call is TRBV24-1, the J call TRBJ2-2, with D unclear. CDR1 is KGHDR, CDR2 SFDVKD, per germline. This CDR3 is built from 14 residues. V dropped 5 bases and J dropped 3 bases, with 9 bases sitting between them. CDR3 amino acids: CATSGVRYTGELFF. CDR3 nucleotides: TGTGCCACCAGTGGCGTCAGATACACCGGGGAGCTGTTTTTT.

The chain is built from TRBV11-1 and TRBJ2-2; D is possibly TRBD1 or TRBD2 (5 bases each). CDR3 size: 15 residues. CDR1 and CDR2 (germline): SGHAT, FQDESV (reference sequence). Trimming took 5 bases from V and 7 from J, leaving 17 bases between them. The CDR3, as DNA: TGTGCCAGCAGCCTAGATCGGCAGGGAGTCGGGGAGCTGTTTTTT. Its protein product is CASSLDRQGVGELFF.

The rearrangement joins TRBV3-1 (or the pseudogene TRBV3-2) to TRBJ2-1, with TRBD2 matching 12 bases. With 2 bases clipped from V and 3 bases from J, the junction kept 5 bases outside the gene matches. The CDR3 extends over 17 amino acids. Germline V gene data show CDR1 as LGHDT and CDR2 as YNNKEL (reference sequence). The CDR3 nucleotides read TGTGCCAGCAGCCAACGACTAGCGGGAGACCTCTACAATGAGCAGTTCTTC. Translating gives CASSQRLAGDLYNEQFF.

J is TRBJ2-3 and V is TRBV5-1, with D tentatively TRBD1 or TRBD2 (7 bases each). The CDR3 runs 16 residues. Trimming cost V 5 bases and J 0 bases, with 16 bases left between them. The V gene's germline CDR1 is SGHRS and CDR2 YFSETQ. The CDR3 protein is CASSILQGGSTDTQYF. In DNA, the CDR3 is TGCGCCAGCAGTATTCTCCAGGGGGGGAGCACAGATACGCAGTATTTT.

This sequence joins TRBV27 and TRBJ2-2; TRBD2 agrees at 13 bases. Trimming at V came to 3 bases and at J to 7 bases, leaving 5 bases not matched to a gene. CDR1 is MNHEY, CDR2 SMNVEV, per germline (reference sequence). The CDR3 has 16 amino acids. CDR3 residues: CASSFGTSGAGGELFF. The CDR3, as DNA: TGTGCCAGCAGTTTCGGGACTAGCGGGGCGGGCGGGGAGCTGTTTTTT.

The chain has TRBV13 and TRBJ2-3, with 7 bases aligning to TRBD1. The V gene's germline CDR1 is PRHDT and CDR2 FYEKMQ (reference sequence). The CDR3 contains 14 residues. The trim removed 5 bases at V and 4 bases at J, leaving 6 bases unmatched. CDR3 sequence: CASSLRGQSDTQYF. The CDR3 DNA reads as TGTGCCAGCAGCCTACGGGGACAGTCAGATACGCAGTATTTT.

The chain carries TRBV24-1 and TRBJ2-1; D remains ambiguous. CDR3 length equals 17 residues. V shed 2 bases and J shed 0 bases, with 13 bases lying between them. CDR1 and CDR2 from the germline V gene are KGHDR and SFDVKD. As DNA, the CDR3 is TGTGCCACCAGTGATTCTACAGACCCAAACTCCTACAATGAGCAGTTCTTC. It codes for CATSDSTDPNSYNEQFF.

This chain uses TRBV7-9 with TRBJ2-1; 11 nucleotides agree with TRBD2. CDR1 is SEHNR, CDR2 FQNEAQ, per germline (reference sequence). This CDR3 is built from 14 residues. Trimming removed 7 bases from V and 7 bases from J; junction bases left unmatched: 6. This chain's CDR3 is CASNILAGGNEQFF. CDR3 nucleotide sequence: TGTGCCAGCAACATCCTAGCGGGAGGTAATGAGCAGTTCTTC.

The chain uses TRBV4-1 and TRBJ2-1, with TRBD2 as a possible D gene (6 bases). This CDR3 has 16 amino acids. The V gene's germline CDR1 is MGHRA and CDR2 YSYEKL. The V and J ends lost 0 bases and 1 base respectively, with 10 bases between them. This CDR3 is CASSQDVSGSYNEQFF. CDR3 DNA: TGCGCCAGCAGCCAAGATGTTAGCGGTTCCTACAATGAGCAGTTCTTC.

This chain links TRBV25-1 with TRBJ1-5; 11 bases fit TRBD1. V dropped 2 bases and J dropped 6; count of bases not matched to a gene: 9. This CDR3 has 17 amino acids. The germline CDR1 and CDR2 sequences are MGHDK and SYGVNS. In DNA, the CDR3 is TGTGCCAGCAGTGAACCCCCGGACAGGGGGCAGGGTCAGCCCCAGCATTTT. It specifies CASSEPPDRGQGQPQHF.

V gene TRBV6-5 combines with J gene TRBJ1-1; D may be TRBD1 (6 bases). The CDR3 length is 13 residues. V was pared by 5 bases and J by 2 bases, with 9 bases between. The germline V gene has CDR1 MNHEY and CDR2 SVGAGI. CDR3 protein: CASSLQGNTEAFF. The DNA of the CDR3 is TGTGCCAGCAGTCTACAGGGAAACACTGAAGCTTTCTTT.

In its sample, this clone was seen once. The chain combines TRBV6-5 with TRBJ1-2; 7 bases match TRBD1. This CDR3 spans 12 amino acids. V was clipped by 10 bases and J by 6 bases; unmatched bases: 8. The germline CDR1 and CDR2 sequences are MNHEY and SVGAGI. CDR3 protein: CATLDRADGYTF. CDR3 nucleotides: TGTGCCACCCTCGACAGGGCCGATGGCTACACCTTC.

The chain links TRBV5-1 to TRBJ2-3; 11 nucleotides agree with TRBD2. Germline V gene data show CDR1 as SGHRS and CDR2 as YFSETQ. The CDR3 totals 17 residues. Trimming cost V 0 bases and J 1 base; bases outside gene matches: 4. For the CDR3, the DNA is TGCGCCAGCAGCTTGGCCGTGACTAGCGGGGGCACAGATACGCAGTATTTT. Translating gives CASSLAVTSGGTDTQYF. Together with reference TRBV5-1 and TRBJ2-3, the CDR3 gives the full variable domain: KAGVTQTPRYLIKTRGQQVTLSCSPISGHRSVSWYQQTPGQGLQFLFEYFSETQRNKGNFPGRFSGRQFSNSRSEMNVSTLELGDSALYLCASSLAVTSGGTDTQYFGPGTRLTVL.

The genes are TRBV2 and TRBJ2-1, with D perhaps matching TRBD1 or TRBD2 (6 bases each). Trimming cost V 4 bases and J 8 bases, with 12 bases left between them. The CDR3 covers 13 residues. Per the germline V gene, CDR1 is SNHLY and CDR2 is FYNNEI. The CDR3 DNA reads TGTGCCAGCAGTGGACTAGGGGGATATGAGCAGTTCTTC. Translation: CASSGLGGYEQFF.